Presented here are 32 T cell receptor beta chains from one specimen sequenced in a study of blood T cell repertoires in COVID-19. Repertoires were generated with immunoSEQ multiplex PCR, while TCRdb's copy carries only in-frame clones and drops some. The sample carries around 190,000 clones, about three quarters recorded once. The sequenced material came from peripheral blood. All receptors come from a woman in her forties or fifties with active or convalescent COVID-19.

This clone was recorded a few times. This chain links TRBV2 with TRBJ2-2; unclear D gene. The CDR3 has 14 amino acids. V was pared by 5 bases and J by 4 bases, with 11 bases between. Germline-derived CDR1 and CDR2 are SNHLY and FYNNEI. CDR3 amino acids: CASSFSGTTGELFF. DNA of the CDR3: TGTGCCAGCAGTTTCTCAGGAACCACCGGGGAGCTGTTTTTT.

In DNA, the CDR3 is TGTGCCTGGAGTCGGCTCGGCGGGATTAGCAATCAGCCCCAGCATTTT. As protein: CAWSRLGGISNQPQHF. V is TRBV30 and J is TRBJ1-5, with D unresolved. The CDR3 sequence is 16 residues long. V shed 2 bases and J shed 0 bases, with 14 bases lying between them. The germline gives CDR1 GTSNPN, CDR2 SVGIG (reference sequence).

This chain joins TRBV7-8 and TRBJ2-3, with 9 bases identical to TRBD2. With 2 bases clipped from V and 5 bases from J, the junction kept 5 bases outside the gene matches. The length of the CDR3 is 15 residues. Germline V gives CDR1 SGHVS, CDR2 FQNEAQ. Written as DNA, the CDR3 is TGTGCCAGCAGCTTATATAGCGGGAGAGGAGATACGCAGTATTTT. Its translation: CASSLYSGRGDTQYF.

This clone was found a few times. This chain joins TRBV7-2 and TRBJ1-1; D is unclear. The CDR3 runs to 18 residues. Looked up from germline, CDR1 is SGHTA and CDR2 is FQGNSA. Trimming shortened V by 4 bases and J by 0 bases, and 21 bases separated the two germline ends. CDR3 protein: CASSSPKEVGRMNTEAFF. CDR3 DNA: TGTGCCAGCAGCTCCCCAAAGGAGGTCGGCAGAATGAACACTGAAGCTTTCTTT.

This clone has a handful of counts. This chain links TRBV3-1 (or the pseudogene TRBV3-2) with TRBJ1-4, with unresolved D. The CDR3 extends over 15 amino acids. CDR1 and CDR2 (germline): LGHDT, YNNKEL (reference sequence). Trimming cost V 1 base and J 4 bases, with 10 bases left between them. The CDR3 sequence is CASSQAGLSNEKLFF. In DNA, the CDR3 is TGTGCCAGCAGCCAAGCAGGCCTCAGTAATGAAAAACTGTTTTTT.

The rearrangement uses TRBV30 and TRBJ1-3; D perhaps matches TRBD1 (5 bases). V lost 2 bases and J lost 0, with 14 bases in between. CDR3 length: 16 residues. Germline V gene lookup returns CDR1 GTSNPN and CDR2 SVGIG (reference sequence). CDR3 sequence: CAWSPDSYISGNTIYF. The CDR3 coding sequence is TGTGCCTGGAGTCCTGACAGTTACATCTCTGGAAACACCATATATTTT. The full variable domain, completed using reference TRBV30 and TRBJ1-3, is SQTIHQWPATLVQPVGSPLSLECTVEGTSNPNLYWYRQAAGRGLQLLFYSVGIGQISSEVPQNLSASRPQDRQFILSSKKLLLSDSGFYLCAWSPDSYISGNTIYFGEGSWLTVV.

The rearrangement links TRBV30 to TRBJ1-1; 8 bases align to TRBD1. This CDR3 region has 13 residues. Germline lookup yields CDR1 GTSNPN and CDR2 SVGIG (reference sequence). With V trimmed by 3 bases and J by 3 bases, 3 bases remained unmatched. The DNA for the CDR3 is TGTGCCTGGAGCTTGACAGGGGACACTGAAGCTTTCTTT. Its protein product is CAWSLTGDTEAFF. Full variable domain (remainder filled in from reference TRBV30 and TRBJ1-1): SQTIHQWPATLVQPVGSPLSLECTVEGTSNPNLYWYRQAAGRGLQLLFYSVGIGQISSEVPQNLSASRPQDRQFILSSKKLLLSDSGFYLCAWSLTGDTEAFFGQGTRLTVV.

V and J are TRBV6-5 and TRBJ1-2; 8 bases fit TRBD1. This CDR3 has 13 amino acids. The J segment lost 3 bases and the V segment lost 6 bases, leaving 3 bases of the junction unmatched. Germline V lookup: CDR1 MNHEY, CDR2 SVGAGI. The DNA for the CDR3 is TGTGCCAGCAGGTCAGGGGGCGACTATGGCTACACCTTC. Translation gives CASRSGGDYGYTF.

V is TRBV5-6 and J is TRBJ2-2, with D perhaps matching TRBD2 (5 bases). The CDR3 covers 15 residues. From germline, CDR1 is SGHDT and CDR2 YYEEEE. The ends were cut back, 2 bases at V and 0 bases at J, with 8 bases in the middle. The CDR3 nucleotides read TGTGCCAGCAGCTTACGAGGGTCGAACACCGGGGAGCTGTTTTTT. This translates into CASSLRGSNTGELFF. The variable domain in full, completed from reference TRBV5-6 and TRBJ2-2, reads DAGVTQSPTHLIKTRGQQVTLRCSPKSGHDTVSWYQQALGQGPQFIFQYYEEEERQRGNFPDRFSGHQFPNYSSELNVNALLLGDSALYLCASSLRGSNTGELFFGEGSRLTVL.

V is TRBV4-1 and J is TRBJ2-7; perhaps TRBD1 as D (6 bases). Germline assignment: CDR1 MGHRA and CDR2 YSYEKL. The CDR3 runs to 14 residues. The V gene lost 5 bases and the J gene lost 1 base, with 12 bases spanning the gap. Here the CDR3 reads CASSYEQGSYEQYF. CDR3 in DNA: TGCGCCAGCAGCTATGAGCAGGGGTCCTACGAGCAGTACTTC.

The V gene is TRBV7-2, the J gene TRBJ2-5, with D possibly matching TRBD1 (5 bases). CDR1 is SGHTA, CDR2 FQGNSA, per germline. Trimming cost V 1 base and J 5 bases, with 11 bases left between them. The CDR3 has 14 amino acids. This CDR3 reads CASSLGGRAETQYF. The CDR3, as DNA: TGTGCCAGCAGCTTAGGAGGCAGGGCGGAGACCCAGTACTTC. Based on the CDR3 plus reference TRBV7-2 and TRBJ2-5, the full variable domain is GAGVSQSPSNKVTEKGKDVELRCDPISGHTALYWYRQSLGQGLEFLIYFQGNSAPDKSGLPSDRFSAERTGGSVSTLTIQRTQQEDSAVYLCASSLGGRAETQYFGPGTRLLVL.

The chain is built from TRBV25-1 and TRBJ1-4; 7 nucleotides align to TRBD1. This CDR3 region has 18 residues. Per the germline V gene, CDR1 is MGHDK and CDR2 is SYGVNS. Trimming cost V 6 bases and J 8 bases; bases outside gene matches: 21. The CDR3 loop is CASRTPTRRQGSREKLFF. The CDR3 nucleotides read TGTGCCAGCAGGACCCCTACGAGAAGACAGGGCAGCAGGGAAAAACTGTTTTTT.

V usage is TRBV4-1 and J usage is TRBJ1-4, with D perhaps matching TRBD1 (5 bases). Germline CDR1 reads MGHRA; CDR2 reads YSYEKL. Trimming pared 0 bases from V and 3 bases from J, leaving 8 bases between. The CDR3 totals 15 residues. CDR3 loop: CASSQDRGANEKLFF. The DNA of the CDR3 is TGCGCCAGCAGCCAAGATCGGGGGGCTAATGAAAAACTGTTTTTT.

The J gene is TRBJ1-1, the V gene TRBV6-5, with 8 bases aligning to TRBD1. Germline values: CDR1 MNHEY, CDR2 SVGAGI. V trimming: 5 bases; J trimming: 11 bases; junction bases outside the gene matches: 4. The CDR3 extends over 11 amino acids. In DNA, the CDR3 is TGTGCCAGCAGTACGACAGGGGCCGCTTTCTTT. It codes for CASSTTGAAFF.

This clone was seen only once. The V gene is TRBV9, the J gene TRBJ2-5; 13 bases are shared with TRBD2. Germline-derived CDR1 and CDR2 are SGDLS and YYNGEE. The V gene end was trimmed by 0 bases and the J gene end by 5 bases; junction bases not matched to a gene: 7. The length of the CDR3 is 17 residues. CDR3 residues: CASSVDLGLAGVETQYF. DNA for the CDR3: TGTGCCAGCAGCGTAGACCTTGGACTAGCGGGAGTTGAGACCCAGTACTTC.

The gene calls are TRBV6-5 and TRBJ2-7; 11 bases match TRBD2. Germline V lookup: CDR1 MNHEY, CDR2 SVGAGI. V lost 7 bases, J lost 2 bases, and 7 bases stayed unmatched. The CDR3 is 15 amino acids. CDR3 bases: TGTGCCAGCACTTCAACTAGCGGGGGAGCCTACGAGCAGTACTTC. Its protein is CASTSTSGGAYEQYF.

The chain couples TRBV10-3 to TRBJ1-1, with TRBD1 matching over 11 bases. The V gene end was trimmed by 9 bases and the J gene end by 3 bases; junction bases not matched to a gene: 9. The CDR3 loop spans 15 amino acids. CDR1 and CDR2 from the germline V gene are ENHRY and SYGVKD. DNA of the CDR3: TGTGCCATTAGGGACAGGGGGTTCCCCCACACTGAAGCTTTCTTT. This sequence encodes CAIRDRGFPHTEAFF.

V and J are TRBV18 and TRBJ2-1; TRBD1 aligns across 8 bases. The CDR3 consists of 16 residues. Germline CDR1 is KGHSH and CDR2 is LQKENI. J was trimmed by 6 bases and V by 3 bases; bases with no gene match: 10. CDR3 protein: CASSPRDRQSGNEQFF. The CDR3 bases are TGTGCCAGCTCACCTAGGGACAGGCAAAGTGGCAATGAGCAGTTCTTC. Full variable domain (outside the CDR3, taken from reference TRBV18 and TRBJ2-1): NAGVMQNPRHLVRRRGQEARLRCSPMKGHSHVYWYRQLPEEGLKFMVYLQKENIIDESGMPKERFSAEFPKEGPSILRIQQVVRGDSAAYFCASSPRDRQSGNEQFFGPGTRLTVL.

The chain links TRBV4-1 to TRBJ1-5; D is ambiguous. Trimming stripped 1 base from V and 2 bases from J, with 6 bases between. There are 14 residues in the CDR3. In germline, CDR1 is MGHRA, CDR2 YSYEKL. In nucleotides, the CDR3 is TGCGCCAGCAGCCAAGGAGATGGCAATCAGCCCCAGCATTTT. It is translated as CASSQGDGNQPQHF.

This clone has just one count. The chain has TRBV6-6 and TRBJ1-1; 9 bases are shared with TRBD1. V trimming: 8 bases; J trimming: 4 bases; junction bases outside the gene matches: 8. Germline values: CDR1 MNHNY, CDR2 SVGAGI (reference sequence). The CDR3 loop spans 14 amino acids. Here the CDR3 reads CASVWGQGSTEAFF. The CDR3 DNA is TGTGCCAGCGTATGGGGACAGGGTAGCACTGAAGCTTTCTTT.

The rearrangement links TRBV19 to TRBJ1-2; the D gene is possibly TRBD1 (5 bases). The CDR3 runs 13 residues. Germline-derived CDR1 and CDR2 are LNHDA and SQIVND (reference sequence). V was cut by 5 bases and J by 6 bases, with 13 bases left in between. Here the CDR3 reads CASSWGREDGYTF. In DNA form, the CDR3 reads TGTGCCAGTAGTTGGGGGAGGGAGGATGGCTACACCTTC.

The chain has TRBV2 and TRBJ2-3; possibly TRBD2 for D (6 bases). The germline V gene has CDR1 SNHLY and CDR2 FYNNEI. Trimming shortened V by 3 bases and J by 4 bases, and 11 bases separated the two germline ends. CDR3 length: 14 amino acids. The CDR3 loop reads CASSDHWGADTQYF. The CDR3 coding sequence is TGTGCCAGCAGTGACCACTGGGGGGCAGATACGCAGTATTTT.

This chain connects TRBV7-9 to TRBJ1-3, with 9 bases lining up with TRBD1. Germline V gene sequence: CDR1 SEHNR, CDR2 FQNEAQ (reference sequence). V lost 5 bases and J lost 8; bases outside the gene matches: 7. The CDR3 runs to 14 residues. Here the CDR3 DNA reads TGTGCCAGCAGCGACCGGGACAGGGAGGACACCATATATTTT. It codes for CASSDRDREDTIYF.

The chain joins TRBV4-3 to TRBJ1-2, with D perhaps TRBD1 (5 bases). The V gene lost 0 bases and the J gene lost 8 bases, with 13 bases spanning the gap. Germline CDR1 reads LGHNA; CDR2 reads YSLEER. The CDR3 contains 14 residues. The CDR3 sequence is CASSQESGGGGYTF. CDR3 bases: TGCGCCAGCAGCCAAGAGTCCGGGGGAGGCGGCTACACCTTC.

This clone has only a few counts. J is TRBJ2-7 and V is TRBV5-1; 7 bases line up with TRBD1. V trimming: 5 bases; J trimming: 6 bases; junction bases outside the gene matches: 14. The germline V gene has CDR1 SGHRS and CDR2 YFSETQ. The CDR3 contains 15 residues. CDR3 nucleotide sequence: TGCGCCAGCAGTCTTTACAGGGGACAGTCAGGCGAGCAGTACTTC. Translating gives CASSLYRGQSGEQYF.

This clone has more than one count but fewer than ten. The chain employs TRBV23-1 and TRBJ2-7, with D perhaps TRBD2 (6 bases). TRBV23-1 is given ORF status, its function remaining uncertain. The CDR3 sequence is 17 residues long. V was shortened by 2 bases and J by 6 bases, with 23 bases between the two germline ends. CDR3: CASSQSGFFVVGPEQYF. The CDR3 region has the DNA TGCGCCAGCAGTCAAAGCGGGTTTTTTGTGGTCGGGCCCGAGCAGTACTTC.

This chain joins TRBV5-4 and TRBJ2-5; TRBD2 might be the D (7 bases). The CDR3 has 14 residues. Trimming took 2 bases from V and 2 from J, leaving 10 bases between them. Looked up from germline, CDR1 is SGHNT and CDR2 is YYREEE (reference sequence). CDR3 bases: TGTGCCAGCAGCTTACAGGGAGGGCAAGAGACCCAGTACTTC. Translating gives CASSLQGGQETQYF.

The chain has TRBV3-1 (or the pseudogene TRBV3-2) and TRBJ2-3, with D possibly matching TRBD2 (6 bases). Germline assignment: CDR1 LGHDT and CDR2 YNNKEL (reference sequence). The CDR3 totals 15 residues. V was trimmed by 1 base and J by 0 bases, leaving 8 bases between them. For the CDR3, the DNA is TGTGCCAGCAGCCAAGGTGGGGGGAGCACAGATACGCAGTATTTT. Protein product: CASSQGGGSTDTQYF.

This CDR3 reads CARSPGGTGVTEAFF. The CDR3, as DNA: TGTGCCAGAAGCCCTGGAGGGACAGGGGTCACTGAAGCTTTCTTT. The V call is TRBV5-3, the J call TRBJ1-1; 10 nucleotides line up with TRBD1. TRBV5-3 is noted as an ORF with a role that remains uncertain. J gave up 4 bases and V 4 bases, and 7 bases lay outside the gene matches. This CDR3 contains 15 residues.

CDR3 nucleotides: TGTGCCAGCAGCTTAGAGACAGGGCGGAATCAGCCCCAGCATTTT. Protein: CASSLETGRNQPQHF. V is TRBV7-2 and J is TRBJ1-5; TRBD1 matches 7 bases. V lost 1 base and J lost 4; bases outside the gene matches: 4. Germline lookup yields CDR1 SGHTA and CDR2 FQGNSA. There are 15 residues in the CDR3.

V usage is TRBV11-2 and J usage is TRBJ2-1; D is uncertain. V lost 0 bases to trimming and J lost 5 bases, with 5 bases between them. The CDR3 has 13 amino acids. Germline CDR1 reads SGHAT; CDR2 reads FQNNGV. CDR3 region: CASSLDQNNEQFF. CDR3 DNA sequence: TGTGCCAGCAGCTTAGATCAAAACAATGAGCAGTTCTTC.

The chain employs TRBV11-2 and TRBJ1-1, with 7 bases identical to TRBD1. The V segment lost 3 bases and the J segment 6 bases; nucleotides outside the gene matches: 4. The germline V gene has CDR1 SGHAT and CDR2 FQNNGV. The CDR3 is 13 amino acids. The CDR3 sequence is CASSFDRDAEAFF. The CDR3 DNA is TGTGCCAGCAGCTTCGACAGGGACGCTGAAGCTTTCTTT.